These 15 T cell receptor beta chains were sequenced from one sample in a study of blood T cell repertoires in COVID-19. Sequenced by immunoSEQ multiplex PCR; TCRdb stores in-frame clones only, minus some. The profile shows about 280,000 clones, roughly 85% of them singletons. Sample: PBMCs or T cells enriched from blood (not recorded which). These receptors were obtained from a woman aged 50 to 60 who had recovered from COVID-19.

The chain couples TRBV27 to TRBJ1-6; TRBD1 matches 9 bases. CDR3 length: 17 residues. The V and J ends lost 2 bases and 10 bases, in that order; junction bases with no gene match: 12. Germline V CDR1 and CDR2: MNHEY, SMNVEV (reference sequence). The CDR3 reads CASSLISRGQGASPLHF. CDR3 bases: TGTGCCAGCAGTTTAATTTCTAGGGGACAGGGTGCATCACCCCTCCACTTT.

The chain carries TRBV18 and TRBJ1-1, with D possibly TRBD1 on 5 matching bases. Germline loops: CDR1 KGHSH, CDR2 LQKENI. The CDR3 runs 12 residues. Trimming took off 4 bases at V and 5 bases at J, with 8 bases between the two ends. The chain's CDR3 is CASSQGRTEAFF. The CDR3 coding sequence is TGTGCCAGCTCACAGGGGCGGACTGAAGCTTTCTTT. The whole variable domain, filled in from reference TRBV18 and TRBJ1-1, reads NAGVMQNPRHLVRRRGQEARLRCSPMKGHSHVYWYRQLPEEGLKFMVYLQKENIIDESGMPKERFSAEFPKEGPSILRIQQVVRGDSAAYFCASSQGRTEAFFGQGTRLTVV.

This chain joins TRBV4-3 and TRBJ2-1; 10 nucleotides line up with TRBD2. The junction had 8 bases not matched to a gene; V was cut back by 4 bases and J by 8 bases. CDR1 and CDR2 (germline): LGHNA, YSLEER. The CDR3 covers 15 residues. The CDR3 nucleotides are TGCGCCAGCAGCCTTCTAGCGGGAGAAGGGGATGAGCAGTTCTTC. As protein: CASSLLAGEGDEQFF.

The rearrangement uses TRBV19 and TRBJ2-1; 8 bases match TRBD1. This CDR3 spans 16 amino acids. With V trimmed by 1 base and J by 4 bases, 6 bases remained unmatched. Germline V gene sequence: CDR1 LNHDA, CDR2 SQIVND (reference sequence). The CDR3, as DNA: TGTGCCAGTAGTATAGTCAGGGGGCAAGGTTACAATGAGCAGTTCTTC. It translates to CASSIVRGQGYNEQFF.

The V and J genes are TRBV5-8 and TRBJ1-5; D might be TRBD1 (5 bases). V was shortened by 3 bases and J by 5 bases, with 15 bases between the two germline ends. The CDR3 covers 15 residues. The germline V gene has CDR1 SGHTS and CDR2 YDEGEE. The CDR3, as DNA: TGTGCCAGCAGCTGGGCGGGGGACGGGGATCAGCCCCAGCATTTT. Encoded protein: CASSWAGDGDQPQHF. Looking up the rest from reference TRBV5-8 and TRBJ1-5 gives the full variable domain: EAGVTQSPTHLIKTRGQQATLRCSPISGHTSVYWYQQALGLGLQFLLWYDEGEERNRGNFPPRFSGRQFPNYSSELNVNALELEDSALYLCASSWAGDGDQPQHFGDGTRLSIL.

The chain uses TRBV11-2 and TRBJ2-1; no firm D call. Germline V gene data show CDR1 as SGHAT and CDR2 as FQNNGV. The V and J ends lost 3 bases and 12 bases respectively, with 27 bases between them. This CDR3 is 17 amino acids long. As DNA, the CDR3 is TGTGCCAGCAGCTTTAGGCTATCGACATCCACCGCGTACGGGCAGTTCTTC. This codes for CASSFRLSTSTAYGQFF.

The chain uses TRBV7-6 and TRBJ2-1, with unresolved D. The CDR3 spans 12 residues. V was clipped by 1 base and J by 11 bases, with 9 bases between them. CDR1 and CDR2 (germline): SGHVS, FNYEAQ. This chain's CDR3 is CASSLGGSQQFF. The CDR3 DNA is TGTGCCAGCAGCTTAGGCGGAAGCCAGCAGTTCTTC. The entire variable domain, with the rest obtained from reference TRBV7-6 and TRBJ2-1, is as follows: GAGVSQSPRYKVTKRGQDVALRCDPISGHVSLYWYRQALGQGPEFLTYFNYEAQQDKSGLPNDRFSAERPEGSISTLTIQRTEQRDSAMYRCASSLGGSQQFFGPGTRLTVL.

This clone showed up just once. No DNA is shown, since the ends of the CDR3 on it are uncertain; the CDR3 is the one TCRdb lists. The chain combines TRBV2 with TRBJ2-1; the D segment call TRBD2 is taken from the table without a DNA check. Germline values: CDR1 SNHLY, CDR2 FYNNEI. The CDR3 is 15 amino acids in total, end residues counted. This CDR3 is CASSEVAGGAGRKFF.

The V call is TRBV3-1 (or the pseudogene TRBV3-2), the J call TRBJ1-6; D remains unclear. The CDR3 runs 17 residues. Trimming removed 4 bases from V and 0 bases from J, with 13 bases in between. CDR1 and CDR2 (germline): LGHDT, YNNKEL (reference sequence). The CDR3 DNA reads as TGTGCCAGCAGCCCCAACCCTATAAGCTCCTATAATTCACCCCTCCACTTT. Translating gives CASSPNPISSYNSPLHF.

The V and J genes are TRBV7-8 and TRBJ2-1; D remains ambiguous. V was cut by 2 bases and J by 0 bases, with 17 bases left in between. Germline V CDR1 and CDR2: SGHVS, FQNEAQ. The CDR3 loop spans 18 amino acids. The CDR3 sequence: CASSLHLATRISYNEQFF. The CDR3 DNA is TGTGCCAGCAGCTTACACTTAGCAACCCGCATCTCCTACAATGAGCAGTTCTTC.

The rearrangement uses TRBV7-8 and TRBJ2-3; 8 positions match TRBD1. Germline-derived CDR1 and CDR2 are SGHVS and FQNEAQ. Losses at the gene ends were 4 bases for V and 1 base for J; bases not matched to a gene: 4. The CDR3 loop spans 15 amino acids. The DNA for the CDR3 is TGTGCCAGCAGCTCCAGGGGGCGGGGCACAGATACGCAGTATTTT. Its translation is CASSSRGRGTDTQYF. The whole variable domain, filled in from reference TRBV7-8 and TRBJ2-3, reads GAGVSQSPRYKVAKRGQDVALRCDPISGHVSLFWYQQALGQGPEFLTYFQNEAQLDKSGLPSDRFFAERPEGSVSTLKIQRTQQEDSAVYLCASSSRGRGTDTQYFGPGTRLTVL.

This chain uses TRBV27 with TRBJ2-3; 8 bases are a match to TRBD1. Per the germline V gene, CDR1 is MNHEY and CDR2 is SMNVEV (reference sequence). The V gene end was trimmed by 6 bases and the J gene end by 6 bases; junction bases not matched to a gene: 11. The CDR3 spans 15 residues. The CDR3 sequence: CASRRQGKSRDTQYF. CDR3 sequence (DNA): TGTGCCAGCAGACGACAGGGGAAGAGTAGGGATACGCAGTATTTT.

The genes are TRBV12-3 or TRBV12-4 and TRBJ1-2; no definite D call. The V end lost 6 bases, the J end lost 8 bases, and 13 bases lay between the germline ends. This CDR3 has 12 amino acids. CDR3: CASRAREEGYTF. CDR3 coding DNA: TGTGCCAGCAGGGCCCGGGAGGAAGGCTACACCTTC.

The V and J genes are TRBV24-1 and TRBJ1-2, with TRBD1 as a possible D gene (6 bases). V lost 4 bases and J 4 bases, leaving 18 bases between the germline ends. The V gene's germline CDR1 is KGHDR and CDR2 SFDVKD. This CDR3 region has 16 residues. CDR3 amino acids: CATSEPLRGGAYGYTF. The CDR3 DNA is TGTGCCACCAGTGAACCACTAAGAGGGGGGGCCTATGGCTACACCTTC.

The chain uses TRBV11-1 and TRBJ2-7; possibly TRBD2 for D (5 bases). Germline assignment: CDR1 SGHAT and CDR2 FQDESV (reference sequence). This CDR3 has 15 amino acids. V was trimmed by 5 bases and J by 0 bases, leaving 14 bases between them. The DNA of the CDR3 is TGTGCCAGCAGCGAAGACTACCTCAGCTCCTACGAGCAGTACTTC. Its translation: CASSEDYLSSYEQYF.